This T cell receptor beta chain was sequenced for a study of T cells in Graves' hyperthyroidism and ophthalmopathy. The germline CDR1 and CDR2 sequences are MGHRA and YSYEKL. Unmatched junction bases numbered 15, after V lost 1 base and J lost 5 bases. This CDR3 spans 20 amino acids. This clonotype was picked up a small number of times. Authors of the study amplified TCR beta CDR3 regions from RNA transcripts. Primed by the HTBI set, a first-round RT-PCR was run on the TCR CDR3. A single record per CDR3 protein comes from TCRdb applying MiXCR to the multiplex PCR reads. The repertoire holds around 350,000 distinct CDR3 sequences, with approximately 14% as singletons.

The chain joins TRBV4-1 to TRBJ2-1; TRBD2 agrees at 12 bases. Sequenced sample: blood. This clonotype was obtained from a woman aged 18-29 years with Graves' hyperthyroidism that later progressed to Graves' ophthalmopathy. The CDR3 protein is CASSQGVGLAGTPGNNEQFF. In DNA form, the CDR3 reads TGCGCCAGCAGCCAAGGGGTCGGACTAGCGGGGACCCCAGGCAACAATGAGCAGTTCTTC.